The next 30 T cell receptor beta chains were all read from a single sample in a study of cytomegalovirus exposure and HLA in healthy donors. The primer mix had 60 Vbeta and 13 Jbeta primers. Clones were sequenced by immunoSEQ multiplex PCR, and TCRdb holds only the in-frame ones, with some missing. The top ten hold around 2.6% of the sample, which has 110,000 or so clones, 70% to 85% seen once. Sequenced sample: PBMCs. These receptors were taken from a woman between 18 and 29 years old in good health and CMV-seronegative.

The chain couples TRBV6-1 to TRBJ2-7, with 7 positions matching TRBD1. Trimming at V came to 10 bases and at J to 3 bases, leaving 9 bases not matched to a gene. CDR1 is MNHNS and CDR2 is SASEGT in the germline V gene. CDR3 length equals 13 residues. The CDR3 is CAIEDRYGYEQYF. The CDR3 coding sequence is TGTGCCATCGAGGACAGGTATGGCTACGAGCAGTACTTC.

This chain uses TRBV4-2 with TRBJ2-2; TRBD1 agrees at 7 bases. Germline values: CDR1 LGHNA, CDR2 YNFKEQ. The J segment lost 4 bases and the V segment lost 0 bases, leaving 5 bases of the junction unmatched. CDR3 length: 16 amino acids. In nucleotides, the CDR3 is TGTGCCAGCAGCCAAGATCCGGGACAGCCCACCGGGGAGCTGTTTTTT. Translation gives CASSQDPGQPTGELFF.

The V and J genes are TRBV6-1 and TRBJ1-5, with no clear D. Germline-derived CDR1 and CDR2 are MNHNS and SASEGT. This CDR3 region has 12 residues. Trimming removed 2 bases at V and 7 bases at J, with 6 bases between. The CDR3 DNA is TGTGCCAGCAGTGAAAACTCCCAGCCCCAGCATTTT. This gives the protein CASSENSQPQHF.

V and J are TRBV5-1 and TRBJ2-3, with 8 nucleotides matching TRBD1. CDR3 size: 15 residues. Germline V gene lookup returns CDR1 SGHRS and CDR2 YFSETQ. V was clipped by 3 bases and J by 1 base; unmatched bases: 4. CDR3 bases: TGCGCCAGCAGCTGGCAGGGACAGGGCACAGATACGCAGTATTTT. Protein product: CASSWQGQGTDTQYF.

This clone came up once. The V gene is TRBV7-6, the J gene TRBJ1-2; D may be TRBD1 (5 bases). The germline V and J ends were trimmed by 1 base and 5 bases, with 14 bases remaining between them. Germline V gene data show CDR1 as SGHVS and CDR2 as FNYEAQ. The CDR3 has 15 amino acids. The CDR3 reads CASSLGGGEGYGYTF. The CDR3 DNA reads TGTGCCAGCAGCTTAGGGGGGGGAGAGGGGTATGGCTACACCTTC.

The gene calls are TRBV18 and TRBJ1-2, with D possibly being TRBD1 (6 bases). Trimming left V 3 bases short and J 6 bases short, with 14 bases between. Germline V gene lookup returns CDR1 KGHSH and CDR2 LQKENI. This CDR3 has 14 amino acids. As DNA, the CDR3 is TGTGCCAGCTCACCCCGGCAGGGGTTAGATGGCTACACCTTC. Translated: CASSPRQGLDGYTF.

The chain carries TRBV6-5 and TRBJ1-2; 7 positions match TRBD1. Germline CDR1 MNHEY, CDR2 SVGAGI. J gave up 4 bases and V 0 bases, and 8 bases lay outside the gene matches. The CDR3 is 16 residues long. CDR3 loop: CASSYSKYRDSYGYTF. In DNA form, the CDR3 reads TGTGCCAGCAGTTACTCGAAGTACCGGGACAGCTATGGCTACACCTTC.

The genes are TRBV4-1 and TRBJ1-1; 9 bases are shared with TRBD1. The CDR3 contains 15 residues. V shed 0 bases and J 3 bases; nucleotides not matched to a gene: 2. Germline V gene data show CDR1 as MGHRA and CDR2 as YSYEKL. CDR3 residues: CASSQEDRGYTEAFF. CDR3 DNA sequence: TGCGCCAGCAGCCAAGAGGACAGGGGTTACACTGAAGCTTTCTTT.

J is TRBJ2-5 and V is TRBV19; D is possibly TRBD2 (5 bases). Trimming removed 3 bases at V and 1 base at J, with 9 bases between. CDR1 LNHDA and CDR2 SQIVND come from the germline V gene (reference sequence). The CDR3 loop spans 14 amino acids. CDR3 region: CASSIRTFQETQYF. CDR3 DNA: TGTGCCAGTAGTATTAGGACTTTCCAAGAGACCCAGTACTTC.

The chain links TRBV10-3 to TRBJ1-1; D is possibly TRBD1 (5 bases). The CDR3 loop spans 15 amino acids. Germline V gene lookup returns CDR1 ENHRY and CDR2 SYGVKD. V shed 6 bases and J shed 2 bases, with 16 bases lying between them. CDR3 amino acids: CAISDIAGPNTEAFF. CDR3 nucleotides: TGTGCCATCAGCGACATAGCAGGGCCAAACACTGAAGCTTTCTTT.

The chain joins TRBV18 to TRBJ2-3, with 12 bases matching TRBD2. Germline V CDR1 and CDR2: KGHSH, LQKENI. V was clipped by 3 bases and J by 2 bases; unmatched bases: 3. The CDR3 has 16 amino acids. The CDR3 loop reads CASSPWTSGTTDTQYF. The CDR3 nucleotides are TGTGCCAGCTCACCCTGGACTAGCGGGACCACAGATACGCAGTATTTT.

This chain joins TRBV10-1 and TRBJ1-1; D uncertain. V lost 6 bases to trimming and J lost 0 bases, with 8 bases between them. Per the germline V gene, CDR1 is WNHNN and CDR2 is SYGVQD (reference sequence). CDR3 length: 13 residues. In nucleotides, the CDR3 is TGCGCCAGCAGGAGAGAAATGAACACTGAAGCTTTCTTT. Protein: CASRREMNTEAFF.

The CDR3 DNA reads as TGTGCCGCGAACAGGGGGCGAGACTATGGCTACACCTTC. Translated: CAANRGRDYGYTF. The chain joins TRBV19 to TRBJ1-2, with 9 nucleotides matching TRBD1. Germline V gives CDR1 LNHDA, CDR2 SQIVND (reference sequence). Germline trimming cut 11 bases from V and 3 bases from J; bases unmatched to any gene: 7. This CDR3 is built from 13 residues.

This clone was seen only once. V is TRBV11-2 and J is TRBJ2-5; D ambiguous. Germline CDR1 SGHAT, CDR2 FQNNGV. The CDR3 extends over 12 amino acids. Trimming left V 1 base short and J 5 bases short, with 5 bases between. The CDR3 region is CASSLGHETQYF. DNA of the CDR3: TGTGCCAGCAGCTTAGGGCACGAGACCCAGTACTTC.

The genes are TRBV6-1 and TRBJ1-5; TRBD1 agrees at 8 bases. Germline values: CDR1 MNHNS, CDR2 SASEGT. The CDR3 totals 15 residues. J gave up 2 bases and V 6 bases, and 6 bases lay outside the gene matches. The CDR3 DNA reads TGTGCCAGCAGCCGGACAGGGTCGGGCAATCAGCCCCAGCATTTT. It is translated as CASSRTGSGNQPQHF.

This chain uses TRBV27 with TRBJ2-1; 13 positions match TRBD2. Germline CDR1 reads MNHEY; CDR2 reads SMNVEV (reference sequence). V was pared by 9 bases and J by 14 bases, with 16 bases of the junction left unmatched. CDR3 length equals 15 residues. The CDR3 is CASRPGLAGISSEFF. The CDR3 nucleotides are TGTGCCAGTAGACCGGGACTAGCGGGAATAAGTTCTGAGTTCTTC.

The gene calls are TRBV29-1 and TRBJ1-1, with D maybe TRBD1 (6 bases). CDR1 and CDR2 (germline): SQVTM, ANQGSEA. This CDR3 has 13 amino acids. Trimming stripped 3 bases from V and 4 bases from J, with 12 bases between. The CDR3 nucleotides are TGCAGCGTTGATATCGGCAGGGGCACTGAAGCTTTCTTT. The encoded protein is CSVDIGRGTEAFF.

This clone was observed a few times. The chain is built from TRBV5-1 and TRBJ1-1; 8 bases match TRBD1. CDR1 and CDR2 (germline): SGHRS, YFSETQ. The CDR3 covers 14 residues. The V segment lost 4 bases and the J segment 4 bases; nucleotides outside the gene matches: 6. The CDR3 spells CASSARQGSTEAFF. For the CDR3, the DNA is TGCGCCAGCAGCGCTCGACAGGGGAGCACTGAAGCTTTCTTT.

The chain joins TRBV2 to TRBJ2-3, with D perhaps TRBD1 (6 bases). CDR3 length: 16 amino acids. Germline V gene data show CDR1 as SNHLY and CDR2 as FYNNEI. The germline V and J ends were trimmed by 4 bases and 3 bases, with 17 bases remaining between them. CDR3 loop: CASSGQGDIPTDTQYF. In DNA, the CDR3 is TGTGCCAGCAGTGGGCAAGGGGACATCCCGACAGATACGCAGTATTTT.

This clone has just a few counts. The rearrangement uses TRBV5-6 and TRBJ1-1; D perhaps matches TRBD1 (5 bases). Germline V gene data show CDR1 as SGHDT and CDR2 as YYEEEE. This CDR3 region has 14 residues. The germline V and J ends were trimmed by 1 base and 0 bases, with 7 bases remaining between them. Here the CDR3 reads CASSLRGMNTEAFF. The CDR3 DNA sequence: TGTGCCAGCAGCTTGAGGGGAATGAACACTGAAGCTTTCTTT.

The CDR3 region is CASSPDSYGYTF. As DNA, the CDR3 is TGTGCCAGCAGTCCCGACAGCTATGGCTACACCTTC. The chain couples TRBV9 to TRBJ1-2, with D possibly being TRBD1 (5 bases). Germline V gives CDR1 SGDLS, CDR2 YYNGEE. The CDR3 runs 12 residues. Deletions cut 5 bases from V and 4 bases from J, with 9 bases between.

This chain uses TRBV19 with TRBJ1-2; D is ambiguous. This CDR3 has 13 residues. The ends were cut back, 3 bases at V and 8 bases at J, with 13 bases in the middle. The V gene's germline CDR1 is LNHDA and CDR2 SQIVND (reference sequence). The chain's CDR3 is CASSIIAGEGYTF. The DNA for the CDR3 is TGTGCCAGTAGTATCATTGCGGGCGAGGGCTACACCTTC.

This chain connects TRBV6-1 to TRBJ2-3; maybe TRBD2 (6 bases). V lost 2 bases and J lost 5, with 17 bases in between. The germline V gene encodes CDR1 MNHNS and CDR2 SASEGT. CDR3 length equals 16 residues. The CDR3 nucleotides are TGTGCCAGCAGTGAACCGGGACTGAAAAAGCTAGATACGCAGTATTTT. It codes for CASSEPGLKKLDTQYF.

This chain joins TRBV9 and TRBJ1-2; perhaps TRBD1 as D (5 bases). Germline assignment: CDR1 SGDLS and CDR2 YYNGEE. Deletions cut 2 bases from V and 4 bases from J, with 9 bases between. There are 13 residues in the CDR3. CDR3 sequence reads: CASSVGGAYGYTF. CDR3 nucleotides: TGTGCCAGCAGCGTCGGGGGAGCCTATGGCTACACCTTC. The complete variable domain, with remaining parts taken from reference TRBV9 and TRBJ1-2, reads DSGVTQTPKHLITATGQRVTLRCSPRSGDLSVYWYQQSLDQGLQFLIQYYNGEERAKGNILERFSAQQFPDLHSELNLSSLELGDSALYFCASSVGGAYGYTFGSGTRLTVV.

This clone was seen a few times. This sequence joins TRBV5-5 and TRBJ2-1; possibly TRBD2 for D (7 bases). Germline V CDR1 and CDR2: SGHKS, YYEKEE (reference sequence). V lost 1 base and J 2 bases, leaving 13 bases between the germline ends. The CDR3 covers 16 residues. Written as DNA, the CDR3 is TGTGCCAGCAGCTTGTTAAGGGGGGGAGCCTACAATGAGCAGTTCTTC. This encodes CASSLLRGGAYNEQFF.

DNA of the CDR3: TGTGCCAGCAGAAACTCTCGACAGGGCCACACTGAAGCTTTCTTT. Its translation is CASRNSRQGHTEAFF. The chain combines TRBV27 with TRBJ1-1, with 7 bases that match TRBD1. Per the germline V gene, CDR1 is MNHEY and CDR2 is SMNVEV (reference sequence). The CDR3 is 15 amino acids. V gave up 6 bases and J gave up 3 bases; unmatched junction bases: 10.

The J gene is TRBJ1-5, the V gene TRBV28; D not resolved. This CDR3 is 19 amino acids long. The germline V gene encodes CDR1 MDHEN and CDR2 SYDVKM. Trimming removed 7 bases at V and 0 bases at J, with 25 bases between. This CDR3 reads CASNAPGTLEGYSNQPQHF. CDR3 bases: TGTGCCAGCAACGCTCCCGGAACGCTGGAGGGATATAGCAATCAGCCCCAGCATTTT.

The chain links TRBV7-6 to TRBJ2-3; no clear D. The V gene's germline CDR1 is SGHVS and CDR2 FNYEAQ. The CDR3 spans 12 residues. V lost 5 bases, J lost 5 bases, and 8 bases lay in between. The CDR3 bases are TGTGCCAGCAGCCCGTACTTAGATACGCAGTATTTT. This translates into CASSPYLDTQYF. Full variable domain (rest looked up from reference TRBV7-6 and TRBJ2-3): GAGVSQSPRYKVTKRGQDVALRCDPISGHVSLYWYRQALGQGPEFLTYFNYEAQQDKSGLPNDRFSAERPEGSISTLTIQRTEQRDSAMYRCASSPYLDTQYFGPGTRLTVL.

This chain connects TRBV28 to TRBJ2-7, with 8 bases aligning to TRBD1. CDR3 length equals 16 residues. Losses at the gene ends were 4 bases for V and 4 bases for J; bases not matched to a gene: 12. Germline V CDR1 and CDR2: MDHEN, SYDVKM. DNA of the CDR3: TGTGCCAGCAGTTCCCGCCGGCGGGGACAGGTATACGAGCAGTACTTC. It yields the protein CASSSRRRGQVYEQYF.

The chain carries TRBV18 and TRBJ2-3, with D possibly matching TRBD2 (6 bases). CDR1 is KGHSH, CDR2 LQKENI, per germline. The CDR3 runs 15 residues. V was clipped by 6 bases and J by 2 bases, with 15 bases between them. The chain's CDR3 is CASSGDFRDTDTQYF. DNA for the CDR3: TGTGCCAGCTCCGGGGACTTCAGAGACACAGATACGCAGTATTTT.